This TCR beta chain derives from a study of T-cell reconstitution after alpha-beta-depleted transplantation in children. Study observations and caveats: It was reported that alpha-beta T cells came from several hundred expanded graft clones (about two months after transplant). Surviving recipient T cells and thymic progenitors produced the high day-60 TCRbeta diversity seen in some patients. T-cell counts and diversity at one year following transplant were attributed mainly to newly produced T cells.

Library preparation (for TCRbeta) was performed with unique molecular identifiers. Using its own MiXCR run on the PCR reads, TCRdb lists one record per CDR3 protein. Of a few hundred thousand distinct CDR3 sequences in the sample, about 11% were seen once. V was clipped by 2 bases and J by 5 bases; unmatched bases: 7. The CDR3 totals 15 residues. CDR1 is SEHNR, CDR2 FQNEAQ, per germline (reference sequence). This clonotype was observed at least ten times. Its antigen is unknown. The TCR sequence derives from a child less than two years old with acute myeloid leukemia, due to receive a stem cell transplant. The source material was PBMCs, sampled before TCRalphabeta/CD19-depleted stem cell transplant. The chain carries TRBV7-9 and TRBJ2-3; 7 nucleotides match TRBD2. CDR3 amino acids: CASSLRAGAGDTQYF. CDR3 coding DNA: TGTGCCAGCAGCTTACGGGCGGGAGCGGGAGATACGCAGTATTTT.